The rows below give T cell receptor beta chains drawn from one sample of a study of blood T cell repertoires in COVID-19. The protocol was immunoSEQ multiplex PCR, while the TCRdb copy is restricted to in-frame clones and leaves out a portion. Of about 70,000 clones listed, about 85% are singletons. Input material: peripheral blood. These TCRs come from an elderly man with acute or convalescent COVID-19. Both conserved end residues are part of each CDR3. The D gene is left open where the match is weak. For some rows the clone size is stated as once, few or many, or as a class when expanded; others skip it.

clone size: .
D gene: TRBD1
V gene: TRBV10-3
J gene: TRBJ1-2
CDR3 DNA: TGTGCCATCAGTGGCGCAGGGGGGCAAGTAAGGAACACCTTC
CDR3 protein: CAISGAGGQVRNTF

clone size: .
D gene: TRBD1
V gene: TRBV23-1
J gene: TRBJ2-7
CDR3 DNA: TGCGCCAGCCCTGACAGGGGGGTTTCCTACGAGCAGTACTTC
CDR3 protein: CASPDRGVSYEQYF

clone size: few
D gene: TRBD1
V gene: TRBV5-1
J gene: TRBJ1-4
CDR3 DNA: TGCGCCAGCAGCTTCCGACAGGGACAGGGAGAAAAACTGTTTTTT
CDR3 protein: CASSFRQGQGEKLFF

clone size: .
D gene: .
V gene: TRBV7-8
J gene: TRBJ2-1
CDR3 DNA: TGTGCCAGCAGCTTAGATTCGGGTAGCGAGGTGGCCTACAATGAGCAGTTCTTC
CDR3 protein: CASSLDSGSEVAYNEQFF

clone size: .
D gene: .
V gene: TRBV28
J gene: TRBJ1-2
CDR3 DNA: TGTGCCAGCAGTCAAGGCGGCTATGGCTACACCTTC
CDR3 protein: CASSQGGYGYTF

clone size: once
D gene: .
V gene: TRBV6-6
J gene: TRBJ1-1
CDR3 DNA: TGTGCCAGCAGTTACTCGAGGGGGAGCCGGGCTGAAGCTTTCTTT
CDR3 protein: CASSYSRGSRAEAFF

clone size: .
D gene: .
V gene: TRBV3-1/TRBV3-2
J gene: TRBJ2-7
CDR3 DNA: TGTGCCAGCAGCCATGGTTCGACTAGCTCCTACGAGCAGTACTTC
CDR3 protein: CASSHGSTSSYEQYF

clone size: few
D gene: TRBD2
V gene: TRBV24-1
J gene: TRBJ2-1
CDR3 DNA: TGTGCCACCTCGAGAGCGGGAGGTACGTACAATGAGCAGTTCTTC
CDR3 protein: CATSRAGGTYNEQFF

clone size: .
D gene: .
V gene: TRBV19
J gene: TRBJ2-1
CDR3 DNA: TGTGCCAGTAGTATAGACTCCTCGGGGGTACCCTACAATGAGCAGTTCTTC
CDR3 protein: CASSIDSSGVPYNEQFF

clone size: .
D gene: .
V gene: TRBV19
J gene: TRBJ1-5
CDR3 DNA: TGTGCCAGTAGTATCCGGCAGGGCAGTCAGCCCCAGCATTTT
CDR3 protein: CASSIRQGSQPQHF

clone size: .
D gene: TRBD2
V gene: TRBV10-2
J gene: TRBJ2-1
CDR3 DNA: TGCGCCAGCAGTGTAGCGGGAGGGAGTGAGCAGTTCTTC
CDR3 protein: CASSVAGGSEQFF

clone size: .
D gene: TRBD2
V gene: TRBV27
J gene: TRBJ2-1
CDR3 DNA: TGTGCCAGGTCACTAGCGGGCAGCTCCTACAATGAGCAGTTCTTC
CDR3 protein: CARSLAGSSYNEQFF

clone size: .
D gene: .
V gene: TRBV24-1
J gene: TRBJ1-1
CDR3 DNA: TGTGCCACCAGTCCGGGGGGCGCCGCCGGGAACACTGAAGCTTTCTTT
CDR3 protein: CATSPGGAAGNTEAFF

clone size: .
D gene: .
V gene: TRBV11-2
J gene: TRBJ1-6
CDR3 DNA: TGTGCCAGCAGCTCGGACCGGGGTCCCCTCCACTTT
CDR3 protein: CASSSDRGPLHF

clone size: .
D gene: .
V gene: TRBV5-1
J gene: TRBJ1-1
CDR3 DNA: TGCGCCAGCAGCACAAGACAGGCCCGGGGTACTGAAGCTTTCTTT
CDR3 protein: CASSTRQARGTEAFF

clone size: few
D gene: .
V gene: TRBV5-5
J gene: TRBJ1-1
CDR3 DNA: TGTGCCAGCAGCTCCAAAAGACAGAACACTGAAGCTTTCTTT
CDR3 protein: CASSSKRQNTEAFF

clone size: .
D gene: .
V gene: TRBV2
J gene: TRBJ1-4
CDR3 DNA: TGTGCCAGCAGGGCCGTTGCAACTAATGAAAAACTGTTTTTT
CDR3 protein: CASRAVATNEKLFF

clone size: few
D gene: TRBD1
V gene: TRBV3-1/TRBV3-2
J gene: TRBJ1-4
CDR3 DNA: TGTGCCAGCAGCCGGGGGACAGCAAATGAAAAACTGTTTTTT
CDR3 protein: CASSRGTANEKLFF

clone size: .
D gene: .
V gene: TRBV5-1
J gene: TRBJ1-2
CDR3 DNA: TGCGCCAGCAGCTTGGAGCAGGGGAACTATGGCTACACCTTC
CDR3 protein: CASSLEQGNYGYTF

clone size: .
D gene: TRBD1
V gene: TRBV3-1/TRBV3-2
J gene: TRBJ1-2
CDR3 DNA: TGTGCCAGCAGCCAGGTCGGGACAGACTATGGCTACACCTTC
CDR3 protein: CASSQVGTDYGYTF

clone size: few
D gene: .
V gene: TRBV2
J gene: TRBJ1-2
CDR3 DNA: TGTGCCAGCAGGGTGGCCCGGGGAGGCTACACCTTC
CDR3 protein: CASRVARGGYTF

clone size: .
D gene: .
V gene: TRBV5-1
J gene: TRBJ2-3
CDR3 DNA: TGCGCCAGCAAGGTGCGGGGGCTAGGGGCAGATACGCAGTATTTT
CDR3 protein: CASKVRGLGADTQYF

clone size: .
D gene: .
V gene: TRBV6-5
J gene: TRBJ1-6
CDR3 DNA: TGTGCCAGCAGGCCAACAGGGTCCTATAATTCACCCCTCCACTTT
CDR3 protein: CASRPTGSYNSPLHF

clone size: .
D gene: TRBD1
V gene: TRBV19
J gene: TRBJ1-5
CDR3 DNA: TGTGCCAGTAATCCAGGGGGGCGGGCCAATCAGCCCCAGCATTTT
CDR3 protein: CASNPGGRANQPQHF

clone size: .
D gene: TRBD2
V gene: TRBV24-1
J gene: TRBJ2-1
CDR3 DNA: TGTGCCACCGTTAGCGGGAGGGGGAATGAGCAGTTCTTC
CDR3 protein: CATVSGRGNEQFF

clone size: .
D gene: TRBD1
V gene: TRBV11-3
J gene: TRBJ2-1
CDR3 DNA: TGTGCCAGCAGCTCGGGGACAGGGTACAATGAGCAGTTCTTC
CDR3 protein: CASSSGTGYNEQFF

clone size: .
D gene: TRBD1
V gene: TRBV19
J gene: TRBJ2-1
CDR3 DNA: TGTGCCAGTAGTAGGACGACAGGGAGCTCCTACAATGAGCAGTTCTTC
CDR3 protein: CASSRTTGSSYNEQFF

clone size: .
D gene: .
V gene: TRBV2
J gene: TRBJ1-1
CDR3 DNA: TGTGCCAGCAGTGAACAGGGTAATTCTGAAGCTTTCTTT
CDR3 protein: CASSEQGNSEAFF

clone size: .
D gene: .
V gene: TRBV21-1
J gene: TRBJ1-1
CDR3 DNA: TGTGCCAGCAGCAAAGCGCTTGTTGTCCTCCAGGGGGTAAACACTGAAGCTTTCTTT
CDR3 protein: CASSKALVVLQGVNTEAFF

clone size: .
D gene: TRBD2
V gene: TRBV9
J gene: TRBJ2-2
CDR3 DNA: TGTGCCAGCAGCTTGCGACTAGCGGCTAACACCGGGGAGCTGTTTTTT
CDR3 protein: CASSLRLAANTGELFF

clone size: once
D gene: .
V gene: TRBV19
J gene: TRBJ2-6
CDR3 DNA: TGTGCCAGTAGTCCCCTGGGGCGGGCCAACGTCCTGACTTTC
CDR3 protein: CASSPLGRANVLTF

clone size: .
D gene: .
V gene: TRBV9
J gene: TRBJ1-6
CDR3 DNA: TGTGCCAGCAGCCCCGGGACACAGAATTCACCCCTCCACTTT
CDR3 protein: CASSPGTQNSPLHF

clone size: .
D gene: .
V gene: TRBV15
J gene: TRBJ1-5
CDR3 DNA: TGTGCCACCAGCGATAGACGGGGCAATCAGCCCCAGCATTTT
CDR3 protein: CATSDRRGNQPQHF

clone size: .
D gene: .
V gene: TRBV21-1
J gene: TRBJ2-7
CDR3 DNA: TGTGCCAGCAGCAAATCAGGCGTCTCCTACGAGCAGTACTTC
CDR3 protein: CASSKSGVSYEQYF

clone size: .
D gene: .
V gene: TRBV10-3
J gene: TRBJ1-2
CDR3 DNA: TGTGCCATCAGTGACCGTCCTGGCGGCTATGGCTACACCTTC
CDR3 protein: CAISDRPGGYGYTF

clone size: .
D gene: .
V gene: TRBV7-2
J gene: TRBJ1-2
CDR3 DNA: TGTGCCAGCAGCCAGTCCGGGAGCAACTATGGCTACACCTTC
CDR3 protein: CASSQSGSNYGYTF

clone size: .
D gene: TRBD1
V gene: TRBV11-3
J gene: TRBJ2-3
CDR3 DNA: TGTGCCAGCAGCAAAGTTCAGGGGGCTGCGGCAGATACGCAGTATTTT
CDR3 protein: CASSKVQGAAADTQYF

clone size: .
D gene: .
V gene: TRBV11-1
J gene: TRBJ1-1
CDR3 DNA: TGTGCCAGCAGTGCCCAGGAGAACACTGAAGCTTTCTTT
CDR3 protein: CASSAQENTEAFF

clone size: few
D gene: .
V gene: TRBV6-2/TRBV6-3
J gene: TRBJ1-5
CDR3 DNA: TGTGCCAGCAGTTCCACAGGGAGCAATCAGCCCCAGCATTTT
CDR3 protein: CASSSTGSNQPQHF

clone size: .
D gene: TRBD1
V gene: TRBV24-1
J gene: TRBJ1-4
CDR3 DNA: TGTGCCACCTCTAAGGGGGCAGGGATGAATGAAAAACTGTTTTTT
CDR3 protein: CATSKGAGMNEKLFF

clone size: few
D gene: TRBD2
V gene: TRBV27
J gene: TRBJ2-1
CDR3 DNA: TGTGCCAGCAGTACACGACTAGCGGGAGGGCCGAGAACCTACAATGAGCAGTTCTTC
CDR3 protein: CASSTRLAGGPRTYNEQFF

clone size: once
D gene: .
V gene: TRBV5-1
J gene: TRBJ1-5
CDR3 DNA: TGCGCCAGCAGCTTGTATAGCAATCAGCCCCAGCATTTT
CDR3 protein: CASSLYSNQPQHF